Each of the 5 T cell receptor beta chains below was sequenced from the same sample in a study of shared clonotypes between healthy human individuals. Clones were sequenced by immunoSEQ multiplex PCR, and TCRdb holds only the in-frame ones, with some missing. The sample includes 2.3 million or so clones, 93% of them seen just once. Sequencing input: naive CD4+ T cells from PBMCs. The subset was: CD45RA+ positively selected. The source is a man aged 18 to 29 in good health. Some clones in this sample may be carry-over from other donors' samples.

The chain couples TRBV5-1 to TRBJ1-2, with 7 bases matching TRBD1. Trimming took 3 bases from V and 6 from J; bases not matched to a gene: 2. CDR3 length equals 12 residues. Germline CDR1 SGHRS, CDR2 YFSETQ. In nucleotides, the CDR3 is TGCGCCAGCAGCTACAGGGGTGATGGCTACACCTTC. It specifies CASSYRGDGYTF.

This chain connects TRBV5-5 to TRBJ1-1; tentatively, D is TRBD1 (6 bases). The CDR3 has 13 amino acids. Looked up from germline, CDR1 is SGHKS and CDR2 is YYEKEE (reference sequence). Trimming pared 3 bases from V and 5 bases from J, leaving 11 bases between. The chain's CDR3 is CASSYSTGTEAFF. As DNA, the CDR3 is TGTGCCAGCAGCTATAGTACAGGGACTGAAGCTTTCTTT.

The V call is TRBV28, the J call TRBJ2-7; TRBD2 is a possible D gene (5 bases). The CDR3 runs 15 residues. Germline CDR1 MDHEN, CDR2 SYDVKM. V was trimmed by 6 bases and J by 6 bases, leaving 21 bases between them. The CDR3 loop is CASSTTAAGTPEQYF. The CDR3 DNA reads TGTGCCAGCAGCACAACAGCGGCTGGAACCCCCGAGCAGTACTTC.

The chain combines TRBV7-8 with TRBJ2-7; D is possibly TRBD1 (6 bases). CDR1 is SGHVS and CDR2 is FQNEAQ in the germline V gene. V lost 4 bases and J lost 3, with 13 bases in between. The CDR3 runs 14 residues. The CDR3 DNA reads TGTGCCAGCAGCTCTGACAGGACGAACTACGAGCAGTACTTC. This encodes CASSSDRTNYEQYF.

The rearrangement uses TRBV9 and TRBJ2-2; 10 nucleotides match TRBD2. This CDR3 comprises 18 residues. V was clipped by 4 bases and J by 1 base; unmatched bases: 10. From germline, CDR1 is SGDLS and CDR2 YYNGEE. This chain's CDR3 is CASSPRLASGRNTGELFF. The CDR3 DNA sequence: TGTGCCAGCAGCCCCAGATTGGCTAGCGGGAGGAACACCGGGGAGCTGTTTTTT.